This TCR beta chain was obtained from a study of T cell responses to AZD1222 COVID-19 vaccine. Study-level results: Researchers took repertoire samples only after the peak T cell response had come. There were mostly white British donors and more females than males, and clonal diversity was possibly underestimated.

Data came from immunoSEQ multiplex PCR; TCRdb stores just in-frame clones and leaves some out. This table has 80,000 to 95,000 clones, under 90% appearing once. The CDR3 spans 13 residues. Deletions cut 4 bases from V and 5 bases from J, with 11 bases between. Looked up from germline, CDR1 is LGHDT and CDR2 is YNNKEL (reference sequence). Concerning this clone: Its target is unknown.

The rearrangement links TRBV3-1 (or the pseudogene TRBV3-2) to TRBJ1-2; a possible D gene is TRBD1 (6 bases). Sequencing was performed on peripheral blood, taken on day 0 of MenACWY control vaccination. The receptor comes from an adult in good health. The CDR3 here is CASSPDRKYGYTF. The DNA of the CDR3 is TGTGCCAGCAGCCCTGACAGGAAATATGGCTACACCTTC.